The 25 T cell receptor beta chains presented below share a single source sample, sequenced in a study of T-cell reconstitution after alpha-beta-depleted transplantation in children. Unique molecular identifiers were incorporated during preparation of the TCRbeta library. TCRdb used MiXCR to reprocess the PCR reads, holding one entry per CDR3 protein. In the table there are about 210,000 distinct CDR3 sequences, around a sixth of which are singletons. The sample was PBMCs, mostly from graft donor cells, taken 360 days after TCRalphabeta/CD19-depleted stem cell transplant. The origin of the receptors is a male patient aged 2 to 9 who had a stem cell transplant for acute lymphoblastic leukemia, so the T cells may come from the graft donor.

In regard to this clonotype: This sequence may be a read error, since a much larger clone differs from it by one base. DNA of the CDR3: TGTGCCAGCAGCTTACTAGCGGGGGAGCATTTCTTC. It is translated as CASSLLAGEHFF. V and J are TRBV11-2 and TRBJ2-1, with TRBD2 identical over 10 bases. This CDR3 contains 12 residues. Germline V gives CDR1 SGHAT, CDR2 FQNNGV.

This clonotype was seen more than once but under ten times. The chain employs TRBV5-1 and TRBJ2-7; D gene uncertain. Germline loops: CDR1 SGHRS, CDR2 YFSETQ. V was clipped by 4 bases and J by 3 bases, with 11 bases between them. This CDR3 is built from 13 residues. Here the CDR3 reads CASSKVGHYEQYF. CDR3 DNA sequence: TGCGCCAGCAGCAAAGTCGGGCACTACGAGCAGTACTTC.

This clonotype was seen more than once but under ten times. The chain couples TRBV7-2 to TRBJ1-1; a possible D gene is TRBD1 (5 bases). Trimming removed 5 bases from V and 5 bases from J, with 15 bases in between. Germline values: CDR1 SGHTA, CDR2 FQGNSA. CDR3 length: 14 residues. CDR3 loop: CASSRVRVATEAFF. The CDR3 coding sequence is TGTGCCAGCAGCCGCGTCAGGGTCGCGACTGAAGCTTTCTTT.

This clonotype turned up a few times. The chain recombines TRBV10-3 with TRBJ2-1; D is possibly TRBD1 or TRBD2 (6 bases each). This CDR3 spans 16 amino acids. Trimming removed 10 bases at V and 10 bases at J, with 29 bases between. Germline loops: CDR1 ENHRY, CDR2 SYGVKD. The CDR3 sequence is CATEHTSRGGRSEQFF. As DNA, the CDR3 is TGTGCCACAGAACACACTTCGCGTGGGGGGCGATCCGAGCAGTTCTTC.

This sequence joins TRBV6-5 and TRBJ2-7, with D unclear. The CDR3 has 15 amino acids. V dropped 4 bases and J dropped 4 bases, with 17 bases sitting between them. The germline gives CDR1 MNHEY, CDR2 SVGAGI. CDR3 amino acids: CASSSPSRPGYEQYF. The CDR3 DNA follows: TGTGCCAGCAGTTCTCCTTCCCGGCCCGGGTACGAGCAGTACTTC.

This clonotype was observed a few times. The chain has TRBV10-3 and TRBJ2-7; the D is unclear. Germline V gene sequence: CDR1 ENHRY, CDR2 SYGVKD. The V end was cut by 3 bases, the J end by 0 bases, with 9 bases between. The CDR3 loop spans 14 amino acids. The CDR3 DNA reads TGTGCCATCAGTGATCTGGCGAGCTCCTACGAGCAGTACTTC. Translating it yields CAISDLASSYEQYF.

This clonotype came up a few times. The gene calls are TRBV11-2 and TRBJ2-7, with D perhaps matching TRBD1 (6 bases). Germline V gene data show CDR1 as SGHAT and CDR2 as FQNNGV. Trimming shortened V by 1 base and J by 6 bases, and 13 bases separated the two germline ends. The CDR3 is made up of 14 amino acids. The CDR3 DNA reads as TGTGCCAGCAGCTTAGGGGGGCCCGGGCTCGAGCAGTACTTC. It encodes CASSLGGPGLEQYF. The full variable domain, completed using reference TRBV11-2 and TRBJ2-7, is EAGVAQSPRYKIIEKRQSVAFWCNPISGHATLYWYQQILGQGPKLLIQFQNNGVVDDSQLPKDRFSAERLKGVDSTLKIQPAKLEDSAVYLCASSLGGPGLEQYFGPGTRLTVT.

This clonotype was seen repeatedly, ten times or more. This rearrangement joins TRBV11-2 to TRBJ2-3; D is unclear. The CDR3 sequence is 15 residues long. V shed 1 base and J shed 0 bases, with 8 bases lying between them. The germline V gene encodes CDR1 SGHAT and CDR2 FQNNGV. CDR3 residues: CASSLVGGSTDTQYF. CDR3 DNA sequence: TGTGCCAGCAGCTTAGTTGGCGGTAGCACAGATACGCAGTATTTT.

This clonotype was seen a few times. The CDR3 loop reads CASSLLAHGYTF. The CDR3 DNA reads as TGTGCCAGCAGTCTACTAGCGCATGGCTACACCTTC. The chain links TRBV12-3 or TRBV12-4 to TRBJ1-2, with no clear D. CDR3 length equals 12 residues. V lost 5 bases and J lost 6, with 10 bases in between.

This clonotype was seen only a few times. V and J are TRBV5-1 and TRBJ1-5; 10 nucleotides line up with TRBD1. CDR3 length: 16 amino acids. Germline CDR1 is SGHRS and CDR2 is YFSETQ. V shed 4 bases, J shed 7 bases, and the junction held 11 bases outside the gene matches. CDR3 sequence reads: CASSPGQGDRLQPQHF. The CDR3 DNA follows: TGCGCCAGCAGCCCCGGACAGGGGGACCGTTTGCAGCCCCAGCATTTT.

This clonotype was detected a few times. This sequence joins TRBV4-3 and TRBJ2-2; D might be TRBD1 (6 bases). The CDR3 has 17 amino acids. Germline loops: CDR1 LGHNA, CDR2 YSLEER. V lost 4 bases to trimming and J lost 0 bases, with 15 bases between them. The chain's CDR3 is CASSRYATGSNTGELFF. CDR3 bases: TGCGCCAGCAGCCGTTACGCGACAGGTTCGAACACCGGGGAGCTGTTTTTT.

This clonotype has just a few counts. The chain uses TRBV5-1 and TRBJ2-1; the match to TRBD2 covers 10 bases. The CDR3 consists of 15 residues. Trimming cost V 3 bases and J 7 bases; bases outside gene matches: 7. Looked up from germline, CDR1 is SGHRS and CDR2 is YFSETQ. CDR3 nucleotides: TGCGCCAGCAGCTCCACTAGCGGGGATGGTAATGAGCAGTTCTTC. It specifies CASSSTSGDGNEQFF.

This rearrangement joins TRBV5-4 to TRBJ2-1; the match to TRBD2 covers 13 bases. This CDR3 contains 15 residues. The germline V gene encodes CDR1 SGHNT and CDR2 YYREEE (reference sequence). Losses at the gene ends were 5 bases for V and 2 bases for J; bases not matched to a gene: 1. The CDR3 region is CASRLAGGPYNEQFF. CDR3 DNA sequence: TGTGCCAGCAGACTAGCGGGAGGGCCCTACAATGAGCAGTTCTTC.

This clonotype was recorded many times. The CDR3 region is CASSEAGGPRQPQHF. The DNA for the CDR3 is TGTGCCAGCAGTGAAGCCGGGGGGCCACGTCAGCCCCAGCATTTT. The rearrangement joins TRBV6-1 to TRBJ1-5, with D possibly being TRBD1 (6 bases). CDR3 length: 15 residues. CDR1 is MNHNS, CDR2 SASEGT, per germline. V dropped 0 bases and J dropped 6 bases, with 12 bases sitting between them.

The J gene is TRBJ2-7, the V gene TRBV5-1; D not certain. CDR3 length equals 13 residues. CDR1 and CDR2 (germline): SGHRS, YFSETQ. The V gene lost 0 bases and the J gene lost 3 bases, with 7 bases spanning the gap. CDR3 bases: TGCGCCAGCAGCTTGGTTTCCAGCTACGAGCAGTACTTC. Residues: CASSLVSSYEQYF.

The rearrangement links TRBV7-2 to TRBJ2-7; 8 bases are shared with TRBD1. Per the germline V gene, CDR1 is SGHTA and CDR2 is FQGNSA. J gave up 1 base and V 0 bases, and 5 bases lay outside the gene matches. The CDR3 consists of 16 residues. CDR3 bases: TGTGCCAGCAGCTTAGCGGACAGGGCCCCTTCCTACGAGCAGTACTTC. It specifies CASSLADRAPSYEQYF.

This clonotype was counted a few times. The rearrangement joins TRBV6-2 or TRBV6-3 to TRBJ1-5; D is possibly TRBD1 (6 bases). The CDR3 is 14 amino acids. V dropped 2 bases and J dropped 3 bases, with 8 bases sitting between them. Germline values: CDR1 MNHEY, CDR2 SVGEGT. The CDR3 here is CASSYRGPNQPQHF. The CDR3 DNA follows: TGTGCCAGCAGTTACCGGGGGCCCAATCAGCCCCAGCATTTT.

This rearrangement joins TRBV3-1 to TRBJ2-5, with a weak D call TRBD1 (6 bases). CDR1 LGHDT and CDR2 YNNKEL come from the germline V gene (reference sequence). Trimming cost V 5 bases and J 9 bases, with 10 bases left between them. This CDR3 is 11 amino acids long. CDR3 sequence reads: CASSEGTPQYF. CDR3 in DNA: TGTGCCAGCAGCGAAGGGACACCCCAGTACTTC.

Ten or more counts support this clonotype. The rearrangement links TRBV12-3 or TRBV12-4 to TRBJ1-1; D ambiguous. Deletions cut 5 bases from V and 4 bases from J, with 11 bases between. This CDR3 has 13 residues. The CDR3 DNA follows: TGTGCCAGCAGTCCATCTCCGGGCACTGAAGCTTTCTTT. Its translation is CASSPSPGTEAFF.

This chain uses TRBV7-2 with TRBJ1-6; no reliable D call. The CDR3 is 15 amino acids. From germline, CDR1 is SGHTA and CDR2 FQGNSA. V gave up 3 bases and J gave up 7 bases, with 13 bases separating them. CDR3 in DNA: TGTGCCAGCAGCTTTTCTCCAGAAAAGAATTCACCCCTCCACTTT. Its translation is CASSFSPEKNSPLHF.

This chain joins TRBV12-3 or TRBV12-4 and TRBJ2-7, with a tentative D call TRBD2 (6 bases). The CDR3 is made up of 15 amino acids. V was pared by 3 bases and J by 2 bases, with 14 bases between. The DNA of the CDR3 is TGTGCCAGCAGTTTGAGTTCCTCTAGCGCCTACGAGCAGTACTTC. Its translation is CASSLSSSSAYEQYF.

This clonotype has only a few counts. The chain uses TRBV19 and TRBJ1-1; 8 bases match TRBD1. The germline CDR1 and CDR2 sequences are LNHDA and SQIVND (reference sequence). CDR3 length: 13 amino acids. J lost 6 bases, V lost 6 bases, and 6 bases had no gene match. The CDR3 DNA reads TGTGCCAGTAGCTTCGACAGGGGTGCTGAAGCTTTCTTT. Protein product: CASSFDRGAEAFF. Using reference TRBV19 and TRBJ1-1 for the parts outside the CDR3, the full variable domain is DGGITQSPKYLFRKEGQNVTLSCEQNLNHDAMYWYRQDPGQGLRLIYYSQIVNDFQKGDIAEGYSVSREKKESFPLTVTSAQKNPTAFYLCASSFDRGAEAFFGQGTRLTVV.

This clonotype has more than one count but fewer than ten. The chain carries TRBV18 and TRBJ2-6; weak D call: TRBD2 (7 bases). This CDR3 comprises 20 residues. The V end lost 1 base, the J end lost 2 bases, and 21 bases lay between the germline ends. CDR1 and CDR2 from the germline V gene are KGHSH and LQKENI. The CDR3 sequence: CASSPRTVGGARAGANVLTF. CDR3 in DNA: TGTGCCAGCTCACCACGAACGGTTGGGGGGGCTAGAGCTGGGGCCAACGTCCTGACTTTC. The complete variable domain, with remaining parts taken from reference TRBV18 and TRBJ2-6, reads NAGVMQNPRHLVRRRGQEARLRCSPMKGHSHVYWYRQLPEEGLKFMVYLQKENIIDESGMPKERFSAEFPKEGPSILRIQQVVRGDSAAYFCASSPRTVGGARAGANVLTFGAGSRLTVL.

The chain couples TRBV9 to TRBJ2-5, with 9 nucleotides matching TRBD1. CDR3 size: 15 residues. Germline CDR1 SGDLS, CDR2 YYNGEE. With 4 bases clipped from V and 2 bases from J, the junction kept 6 bases outside the gene matches. CDR3 residues: CASSLGQGSQETQYF. The DNA of the CDR3 is TGTGCCAGCAGCCTGGGACAGGGATCACAAGAGACCCAGTACTTC. Filled out from reference TRBV9 and TRBJ2-5, the complete variable domain reads DSGVTQTPKHLITATGQRVTLRCSPRSGDLSVYWYQQSLDQGLQFLIQYYNGEERAKGNILERFSAQQFPDLHSELNLSSLELGDSALYFCASSLGQGSQETQYFGPGTRLLVL.

This clonotype was detected a few times. The chain recombines TRBV20-1 with TRBJ2-7, with TRBD1 matching 9 bases. Germline assignment: CDR1 DFQATT and CDR2 SNEGSKA (reference sequence). The CDR3 runs 13 residues. J was trimmed by 5 bases and V by 1 base; bases with no gene match: 3. The CDR3 is CSARGDRVDEQYF. The CDR3 nucleotides are TGCAGTGCTAGAGGGGACAGGGTGGACGAGCAGTACTTC.